These 10 T cell receptor beta chains share one sample of origin, sequenced in a study of T cells after yellow fever vaccination. TCRdb passed the 5' RACE reads through MiXCR, listing each CDR3 protein once. The table records under 250,000 distinct CDR3 sequences, roughly 3% of them present only once. The sequencing here drew on CD4+ T cells sorted from PBMCs, taken 10 days after the yellow fever booster vaccination. All receptors derive from a man in his late teens or twenties who received the YFV17D yellow fever vaccine.

This clonotype was seen many times. The chain is built from TRBV27 and TRBJ1-2; possible D gene TRBD1, 6 bases. Germline CDR1 reads MNHEY; CDR2 reads SMNVEV (reference sequence). Trimming pared 6 bases from V and 3 bases from J, leaving 14 bases between. The CDR3 has 14 amino acids. CDR3 DNA sequence: TGTGCCAGCAGCTATACAGGGTTCGACTATGGCTACACCTTC. Translation gives CASSYTGFDYGYTF.

This clonotype showed up many times. The chain has TRBV7-9 and TRBJ2-7, with 9 bases that match TRBD1. This CDR3 region has 12 residues. V was clipped by 5 bases and J by 7 bases; unmatched bases: 3. The germline gives CDR1 SEHNR, CDR2 FQNEAQ (reference sequence). The CDR3, as DNA: TGTGCCAGCAGCCGGGACAGGGAAGAGCAGTACGTC. It is translated as CASSRDREEQYV.

The chain carries TRBV24-1 and TRBJ2-5; TRBD1 or TRBD2 may be the D gene (5 bases each). V lost 4 bases and J 0 bases, leaving 14 bases between the germline ends. The CDR3 runs 16 residues. The germline V gene encodes CDR1 KGHDR and CDR2 SFDVKD. CDR3 amino acids: CATSELGTADQETQYF. DNA of the CDR3: TGTGCCACCAGTGAGCTTGGGACCGCGGACCAAGAGACCCAGTACTTC.

The rearrangement uses TRBV9 and TRBJ2-6; D uncertain. The V and J ends lost 2 bases and 2 bases respectively, with 8 bases between them. Per germline, CDR1 SGDLS and CDR2 YYNGEE. The CDR3 covers 15 residues. CDR3 residues: CASSVGSAGANVLTF. DNA of the CDR3: TGTGCCAGCAGCGTCGGCAGTGCTGGGGCCAACGTCCTGACTTTC.

This clonotype was detected only a few times. This rearrangement joins TRBV12-3 or TRBV12-4 to TRBJ2-2; unclear D gene. CDR3 length: 13 residues. With 9 bases removed from V and 1 base from J, the gap between germline ends came to 9 bases. DNA for the CDR3: TGTGCCAGTCGTAGGGTGAACACCGGGGAGCTGTTTTTT. It codes for CASRRVNTGELFF.

This clonotype turned up a few times. CDR3 in amino acids: CASSRGGGTFFTDTQYF. The CDR3 DNA reads TGTGCCAGCAGCCGCGGGGGGGGTACGTTCTTCACAGATACGCAGTATTTT. The gene calls are TRBV11-3 and TRBJ2-3; TRBD2 aligns across 9 bases. The CDR3 has 17 residues. After removal of 5 bases from V and 2 bases from J, the junction contained 11 bases not matched to a gene. Germline CDR1 reads SGHNT; CDR2 reads YENEEA.

This clonotype was detected ten times or more. This chain links TRBV12-3 or TRBV12-4 with TRBJ2-5; no clear D. The ends were cut back, 5 bases at V and 1 base at J, with 5 bases in the middle. The CDR3 covers 12 residues. DNA of the CDR3: TGTGCCAGCAGTCAACCCCAAGAGACCCAGTACTTC. Translation gives CASSQPQETQYF.

This chain connects TRBV12-3 or TRBV12-4 to TRBJ2-4; D ambiguous. Trimming cost V 4 bases and J 0 bases, with 10 bases left between them. The length of the CDR3 is 15 residues. The CDR3 is CASSSAALAKNIQYF. CDR3 bases: TGTGCCAGCAGTTCGGCAGCCCTAGCCAAAAACATTCAGTACTTC.

A few counts support this clonotype. The rearrangement links TRBV7-9 to TRBJ2-3; the D gene is possibly TRBD2 (6 bases). Deletions cut 4 bases from V and 0 bases from J, with 14 bases between. Germline V gene sequence: CDR1 SEHNR, CDR2 FQNEAQ (reference sequence). The CDR3 has 16 residues. The CDR3 DNA sequence: TGTGCCAGCAGCTCTGCCCCGGGGACTAGCACAGATACGCAGTATTTT. This encodes CASSSAPGTSTDTQYF.

This clonotype was picked up a small number of times. V and J are TRBV6-2 or TRBV6-3 and TRBJ1-2; 12 bases agree with TRBD1. Germline CDR1 and CDR2: MNHEY and SVGEGT. The CDR3 sequence is 13 residues long. The J segment lost 7 bases and the V segment lost 6 bases, leaving 3 bases of the junction unmatched. The CDR3 sequence is CASSGTGGSGYTF. CDR3 sequence (DNA): TGTGCCAGCAGCGGGACAGGGGGCTCTGGCTACACCTTC.